This TCR beta chain derives from a study of blood T cells in healthy people across ages (dated by TCRdb to 2014 to 2015). With respect to the entire study: Template switching captured roughly one uniquely barcoded TCR beta cDNA molecule per two T cells in model experiments. Using deep sequencing normalized with unique cDNA molecular identifiers, the study measured how TCR beta repertoire diversity changes with age. The donors were divided into four age groups: young (average around 16 years), middle-aged (almost 40), aged (approximately 59) and long-lived (about 79). Using the same blood draw, the study looked at two additional independent replicas of 1 million unique cDNA reads for two donors, one aged 18 to 30 and the other aged 80 or older. To avoid experimental bias, donors of different ages were randomly spread across the sequencing lanes.

Study-level results and caveats: Compared with the aged group, more naive CD4+ T cells, fewer expanded clones and increased TCR diversity were shown by the long-lived group, suggesting age selection. A strong correlation was found between observed TCR beta diversity and the percentage of naive T cells measured by flow cytometry. Since profiling was done on bulk unsorted PBMCs, naive and antigen-experienced compartments could not be conclusively compared. Donor CMV infection status was unknown, potentially confounding age-related changes in expanded clonotypes. Observed TCR beta diversity per million T cells fell roughly linearly with age, and a significant reduction was already apparent by age approximately 41. Total diversity estimates from one million sequenced T cells were considered lower bounds and underestimates.

Between the V and J ends, shortened by 6 bases and 1 base respectively, the junction contains 15 bases. The CDR3 numbers 15 residues from cysteine through phenylalanine. Of all the DNA, just the CDR3 is kept, 45 bases in frame from base 1. Concerning this clonotype itself: It has no known antigen specificity. One base away there is no much larger clone; base qualities are not given.

The donors were roughly 38 Caucasian individuals from Russia, aged roughly 6 to 100 years, who were systemically healthy. Each donor gave ten milliliters of peripheral blood, collected into EDTA-treated Vacutainer tubes. Ficoll-Paque density-gradient centrifugation was used to isolate PBMCs, with at least 7 million per sample. Trizol reagent was used to extract total RNA from PBMCs, with at least 6 micrograms per sample. Naive CD45RAhigh/CD27high T cell percentages were measured by flow cytometry on a PBMC aliquot from every donor. Library preparation used 5' RACE. This sample was sequenced with an Illumina HiSeq 2500. A second about 7 to 11 cycle PCR used a sample-barcoded 5' primer and a J-beta primer mix. A unique molecular identifier was introduced onto each TCR beta cDNA molecule by a template-switch 5' adaptor carrying 12 random nucleotides. Each sample yielded at least 3 million CDR3-containing paired-end reads. First-strand cDNA was synthesized from all RNA with the Mint cDNA synthesis kit, primed by a TRBC-specific oligonucleotide. Following uracil-DNA glycosylase treatment, a first 18-cycle PCR with universal primers M1SS and BC2_uni_R was performed on all cDNA. Regarding the original processing steps: For normalization, 1 million high-quality reads were randomly selected from each sample, with every read carrying a distinct molecular identifier. Reads with shared molecular identifiers were discarded instead of being binned into consensus sequences. CDR3 identification, clonotype clustering and error correction used MiTCR with a Q25 quality threshold and the strictest error-elimination algorithm. A nonparametric unseen species model with Euler transformation was used to estimate a lower bound on total TCR beta diversity. The public reads were quality trimmed at Q25 with fastp and then assembled into clones with MiXCR by TCRdb, keeping productive beta chains. Identical CDR3 proteins give one entry, which carries the most common genes and DNA. The V and J calls here are based on TCRdb, not the publication. Recorded for this sample are 800,000 or so distinct CDR3 sequences; 62% of them occurred a single time. Clones ranked in the top ten supply about 27% of the sample.

The chain uses TRBV12-3 or TRBV12-4 and TRBJ1-1, with no confident D gene call. The source is a man in his thirties or forties in good health. The sequenced sample was blood. The DNA is as follows: TGTGCCAGCAGCCCTCTTAAGCAGAGGAACACTGAAGCTTTCTTT. It is translated as CASSPLKQRNTEAFF.